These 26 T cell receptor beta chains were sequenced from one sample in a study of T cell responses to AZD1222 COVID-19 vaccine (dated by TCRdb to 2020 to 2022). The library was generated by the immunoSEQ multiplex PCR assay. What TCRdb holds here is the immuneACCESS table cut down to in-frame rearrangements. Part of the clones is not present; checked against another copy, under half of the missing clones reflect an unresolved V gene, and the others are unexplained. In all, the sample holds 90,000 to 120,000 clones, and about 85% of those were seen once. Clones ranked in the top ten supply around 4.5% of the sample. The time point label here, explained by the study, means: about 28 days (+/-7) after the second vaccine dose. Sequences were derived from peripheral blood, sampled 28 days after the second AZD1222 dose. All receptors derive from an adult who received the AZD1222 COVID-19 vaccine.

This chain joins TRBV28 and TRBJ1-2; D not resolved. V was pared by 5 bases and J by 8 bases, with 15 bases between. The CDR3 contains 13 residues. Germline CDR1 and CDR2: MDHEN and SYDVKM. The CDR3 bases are TGTGCCAGCAGTCCCCCGGGGTCGTTCGGCTACACCTTC. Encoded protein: CASSPPGSFGYTF.

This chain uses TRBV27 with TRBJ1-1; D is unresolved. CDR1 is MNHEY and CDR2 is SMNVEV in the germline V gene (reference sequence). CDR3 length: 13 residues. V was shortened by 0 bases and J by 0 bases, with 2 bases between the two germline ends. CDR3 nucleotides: TGTGCCAGCAGTTTATCTCTGAACACTGAAGCTTTCTTT. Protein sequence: CASSLSLNTEAFF.

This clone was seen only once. This chain's CDR3 is CASSDTGGNYGYTF. CDR3 nucleotide sequence: TGTGCCAGTAGCGACACAGGGGGCAACTATGGCTACACCTTC. The gene calls are TRBV19 and TRBJ1-2, with TRBD1 matching 9 bases. The CDR3 has 14 residues. Trimming at V came to 6 bases and at J to 2 bases, leaving 4 bases not matched to a gene. CDR1 is LNHDA, CDR2 SQIVND, per germline (reference sequence).

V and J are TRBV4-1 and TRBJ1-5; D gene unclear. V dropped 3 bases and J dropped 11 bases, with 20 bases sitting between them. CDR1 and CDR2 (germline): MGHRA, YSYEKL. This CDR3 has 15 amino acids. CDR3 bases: TGCGCCAGCAGCCAGGTTAGGACCGGGATCAGCTCCCAGCATTTT. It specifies CASSQVRTGISSQHF.

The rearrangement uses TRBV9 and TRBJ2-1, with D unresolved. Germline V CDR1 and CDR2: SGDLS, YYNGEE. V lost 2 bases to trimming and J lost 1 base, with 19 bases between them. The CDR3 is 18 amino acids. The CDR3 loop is CASSVGRIIDGSYNEQFF. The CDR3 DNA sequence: TGTGCCAGCAGCGTTGGTAGGATAATCGACGGGTCCTACAATGAGCAGTTCTTC.

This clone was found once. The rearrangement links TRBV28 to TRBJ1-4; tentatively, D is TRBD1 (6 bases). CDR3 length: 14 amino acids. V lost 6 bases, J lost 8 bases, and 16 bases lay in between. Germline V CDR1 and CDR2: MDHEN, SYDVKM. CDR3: CASSYTGQGEKLFF. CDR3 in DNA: TGTGCCAGCAGCTATACAGGGCAGGGCGAAAAACTGTTTTTT.

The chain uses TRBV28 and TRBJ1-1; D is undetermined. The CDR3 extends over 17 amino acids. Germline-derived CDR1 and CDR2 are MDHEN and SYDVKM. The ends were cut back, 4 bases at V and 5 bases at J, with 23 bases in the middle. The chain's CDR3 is CASSSDWLVAERTEAFF. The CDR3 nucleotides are TGTGCCAGCAGTTCAGATTGGCTCGTGGCCGAGAGGACTGAAGCTTTCTTT.

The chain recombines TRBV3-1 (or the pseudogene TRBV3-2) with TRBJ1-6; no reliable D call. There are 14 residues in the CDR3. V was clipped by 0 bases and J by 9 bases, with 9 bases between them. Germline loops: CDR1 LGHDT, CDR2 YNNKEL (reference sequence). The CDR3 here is CASSQEGSRSPLHF. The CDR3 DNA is TGTGCCAGCAGCCAAGAAGGCAGTCGTTCACCCCTCCACTTT.

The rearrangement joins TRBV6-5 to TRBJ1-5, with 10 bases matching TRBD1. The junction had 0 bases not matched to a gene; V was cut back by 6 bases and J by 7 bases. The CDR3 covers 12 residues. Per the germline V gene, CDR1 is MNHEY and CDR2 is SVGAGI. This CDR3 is CASRTGGQPQHF. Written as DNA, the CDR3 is TGTGCCAGCAGGACAGGGGGCCAGCCCCAGCATTTT.

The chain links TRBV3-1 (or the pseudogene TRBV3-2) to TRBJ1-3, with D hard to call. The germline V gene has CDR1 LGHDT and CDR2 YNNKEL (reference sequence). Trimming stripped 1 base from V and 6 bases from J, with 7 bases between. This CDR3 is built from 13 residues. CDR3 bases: TGTGCCAGCAGCCAAGGGAAATCAAACACCATATATTTT. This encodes CASSQGKSNTIYF.

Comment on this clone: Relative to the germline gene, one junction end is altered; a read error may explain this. As DNA, the CDR3 is TGTGCCAGCAGTCCGGACAGGGGGAACTCCTGCGAGCAGTACTTC. This encodes CASSPDRGNSCEQYF. The chain joins TRBV6-5 to TRBJ2-7, with TRBD1 matching 10 bases. The CDR3 runs to 15 residues. CDR1 and CDR2 from the germline V gene are MNHEY and SVGAGI.

CDR3 residues: CASSTLDRFPNTEAFF. DNA for the CDR3: TGTGCCAGCAGCACCCTTGACAGATTCCCCAACACTGAAGCTTTCTTT. The chain employs TRBV9 and TRBJ1-1; D may be TRBD1 (5 bases). Germline CDR1 and CDR2: SGDLS and YYNGEE. V was clipped by 4 bases and J by 2 bases, with 18 bases between them. CDR3 size: 16 residues.

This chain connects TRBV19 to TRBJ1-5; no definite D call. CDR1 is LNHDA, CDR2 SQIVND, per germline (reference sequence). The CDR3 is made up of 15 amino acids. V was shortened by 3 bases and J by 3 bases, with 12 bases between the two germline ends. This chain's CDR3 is CASSIGGNANQPQHF. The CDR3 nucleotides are TGTGCCAGTAGTATCGGTGGGAACGCCAATCAGCCCCAGCATTTT. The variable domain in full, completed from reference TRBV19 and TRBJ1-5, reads DGGITQSPKYLFRKEGQNVTLSCEQNLNHDAMYWYRQDPGQGLRLIYYSQIVNDFQKGDIAEGYSVSREKKESFPLTVTSAQKNPTAFYLCASSIGGNANQPQHFGDGTRLSIL.

CDR3 bases: TGTGCCAGTAGTATAGTTCGGGGAGCGGGGACTAATGAAAAACTGTTTTTT. Translating it yields CASSIVRGAGTNEKLFF. This chain links TRBV19 with TRBJ1-4; D gene uncertain. Germline CDR1 is LNHDA and CDR2 is SQIVND (reference sequence). The CDR3 runs 17 residues. Deletions cut 1 base from V and 2 bases from J, with 14 bases between.

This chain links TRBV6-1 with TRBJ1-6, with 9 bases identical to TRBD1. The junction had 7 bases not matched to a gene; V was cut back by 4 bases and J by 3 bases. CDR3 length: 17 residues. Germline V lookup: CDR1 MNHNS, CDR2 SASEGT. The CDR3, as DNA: TGTGCCAGCAGTGGTACGGGACAGGGCCTCTATAATTCACCCCTCCACTTT. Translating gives CASSGTGQGLYNSPLHF.

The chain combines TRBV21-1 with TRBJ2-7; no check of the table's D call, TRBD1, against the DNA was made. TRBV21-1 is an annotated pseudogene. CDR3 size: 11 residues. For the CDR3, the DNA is TGTGCCAGCAGCGCGAGACAGCAGCAGTACTTC. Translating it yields CASSARQQQYF.

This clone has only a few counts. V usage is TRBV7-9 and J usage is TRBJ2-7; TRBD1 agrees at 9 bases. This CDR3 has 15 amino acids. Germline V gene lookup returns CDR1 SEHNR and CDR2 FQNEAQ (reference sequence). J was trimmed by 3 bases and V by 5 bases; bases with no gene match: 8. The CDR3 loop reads CASSPQTGGGYEQYF. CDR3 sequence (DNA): TGTGCCAGCAGCCCACAGACAGGGGGGGGCTACGAGCAGTACTTC.

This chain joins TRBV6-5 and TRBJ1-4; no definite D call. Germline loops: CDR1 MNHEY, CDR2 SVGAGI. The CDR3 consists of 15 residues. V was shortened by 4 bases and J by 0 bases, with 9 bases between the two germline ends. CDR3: CASSFRQATNEKLFF. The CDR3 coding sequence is TGTGCCAGCAGTTTTCGACAAGCAACTAATGAAAAACTGTTTTTT.

The CDR3 DNA sequence: TGTGCCAGCAGGGGCGGTTTTGGCCCTTACCCTGAAGCTTTCTTT. It encodes CASRGGFGPYPEAFF. The chain couples TRBV7-2 to TRBJ1-1; unclear D gene. Looked up from germline, CDR1 is SGHTA and CDR2 is FQGNSA. CDR3 length: 15 residues. The V end lost 6 bases, the J end lost 6 bases, and 20 bases lay between the germline ends.

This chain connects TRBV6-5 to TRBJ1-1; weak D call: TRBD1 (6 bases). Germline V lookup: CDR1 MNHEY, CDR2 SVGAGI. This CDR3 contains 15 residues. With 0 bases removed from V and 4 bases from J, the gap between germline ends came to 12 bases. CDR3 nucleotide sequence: TGTGCCAGCAGTTACTCCCCCGGAGGGGGCACTGAAGCTTTCTTT. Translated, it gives CASSYSPGGGTEAFF.

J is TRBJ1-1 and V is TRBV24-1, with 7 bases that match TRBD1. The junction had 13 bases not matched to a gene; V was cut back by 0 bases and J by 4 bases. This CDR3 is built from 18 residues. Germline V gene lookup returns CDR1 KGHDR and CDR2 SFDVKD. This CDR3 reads CATSDLQGQRGPCTEAFF. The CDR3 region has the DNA TGTGCCACCAGTGATTTGCAAGGCCAAAGGGGGCCATGCACTGAAGCTTTCTTT.

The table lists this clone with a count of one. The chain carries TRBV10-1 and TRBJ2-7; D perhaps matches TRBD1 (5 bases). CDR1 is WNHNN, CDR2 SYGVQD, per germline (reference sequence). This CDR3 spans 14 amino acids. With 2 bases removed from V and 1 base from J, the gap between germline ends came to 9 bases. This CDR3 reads CASSEQGLSYEQYF. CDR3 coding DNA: TGCGCCAGCAGTGAGCAGGGCTTGTCCTACGAGCAGTACTTC.

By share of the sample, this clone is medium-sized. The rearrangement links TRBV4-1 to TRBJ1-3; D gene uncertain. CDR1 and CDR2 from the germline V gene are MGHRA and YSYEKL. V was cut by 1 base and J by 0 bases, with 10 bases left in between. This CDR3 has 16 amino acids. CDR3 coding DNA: TGCGCCAGCAGCCAAGGGCAGCCATCCTCTGGAAACACCATATATTTT. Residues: CASSQGQPSSGNTIYF.

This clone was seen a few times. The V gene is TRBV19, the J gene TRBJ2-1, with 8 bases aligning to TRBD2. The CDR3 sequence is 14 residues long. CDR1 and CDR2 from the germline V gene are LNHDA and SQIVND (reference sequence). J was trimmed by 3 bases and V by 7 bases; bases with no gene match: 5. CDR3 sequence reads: CASNGAGVYNEQFF. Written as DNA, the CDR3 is TGTGCCAGTAATGGAGCGGGGGTCTACAATGAGCAGTTCTTC.

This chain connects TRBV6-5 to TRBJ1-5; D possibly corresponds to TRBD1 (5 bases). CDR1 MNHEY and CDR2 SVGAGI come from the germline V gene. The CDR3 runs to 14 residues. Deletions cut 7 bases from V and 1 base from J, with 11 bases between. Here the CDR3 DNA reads TGTGCCAGCACTCGCCGGGGGAGCAATCAGCCCCAGCATTTT. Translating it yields CASTRRGSNQPQHF.

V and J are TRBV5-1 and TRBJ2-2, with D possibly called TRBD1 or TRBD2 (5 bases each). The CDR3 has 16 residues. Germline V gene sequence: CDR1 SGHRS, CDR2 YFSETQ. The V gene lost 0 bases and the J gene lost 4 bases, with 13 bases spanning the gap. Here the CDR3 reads CASSLARDVITGELFF. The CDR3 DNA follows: TGCGCCAGCAGCTTGGCCCGGGACGTCATCACCGGGGAGCTGTTTTTT.